This T cell receptor (beta chain) was profiled in a study of blood T cells in healthy people across ages. A sample-barcoded 5' primer and a J-beta primer mix were used in a second PCR of about 7 to 12 cycles. TCRdb independently ran MiXCR on the 5' RACE reads; one entry per CDR3 protein. In the table there are about 1.1 million distinct CDR3 sequences, around two fifths of which are singletons. Germline CDR1 reads SGHDT; CDR2 reads YYEEEE. Trimming shortened V by 0 bases and J by 9 bases, and 15 bases separated the two germline ends. This CDR3 has 14 amino acids. The sample comprised blood. This TCR was recovered from a man younger than 30 in good health. The V gene is TRBV5-6, the J gene TRBJ1-1; D remains unclear. The DNA for the CDR3 is TGTGCCAGCAGCTTGGCCGGGTCCTCGGGGAAAGCTTTCTTT. It codes for CASSLAGSSGKAFF.